The 24 T cell receptor beta chains below come from one sample, sequenced in a study of shared clonotypes between healthy human individuals. The data were produced by immunoSEQ multiplex PCR, yet TCRdb's version contains in-frame clones alone and is incomplete. The data show roughly 510,000 clones, with roughly 85% seen just once and roughly an eighth held by the top ten. Sequencing input: PBMCs. These receptors all come from a woman between 35 and 50 years old in good health. Some clones in this sample may be carry-over from other donors' samples.

The chain has TRBV28 and TRBJ2-5; maybe TRBD2 (6 bases). Per the germline V gene, CDR1 is MDHEN and CDR2 is SYDVKM. The CDR3 spans 11 residues. V lost 5 bases to trimming and J lost 11 bases, with 12 bases between them. CDR3 nucleotides: TGTGCCAGCAGTGGCCGGAGGGAGCAGTACTTC. Translation gives CASSGRREQYF.

CDR3 region: CASSLGTDTGELFF. The CDR3 DNA follows: TGCGCCAGCAGCCTCGGGACAGACACCGGGGAGCTGTTTTTT. The rearrangement uses TRBV5-1 and TRBJ2-2; TRBD1 matches at 7 bases. Germline CDR1 is SGHRS and CDR2 is YFSETQ. V shed 4 bases, J shed 3 bases, and the junction held 3 bases outside the gene matches. This CDR3 spans 14 amino acids.

This clone was counted a single time. V and J are TRBV9 and TRBJ1-1; 8 nucleotides agree with TRBD1. This CDR3 is built from 16 residues. The ends lost 3 bases at V and 4 bases at J; junction bases unmatched: 11. The germline V gene encodes CDR1 SGDLS and CDR2 YYNGEE. Written as DNA, the CDR3 is TGTGCCAGCAGCGCCCTCGGACAGGGTGGGACCACTGAAGCTTTCTTT. Translating it yields CASSALGQGGTTEAFF.

The V and J genes are TRBV5-6 and TRBJ2-1, with 9 positions matching TRBD1. The V gene end was trimmed by 1 base and the J gene end by 7 bases; junction bases not matched to a gene: 9. This CDR3 is built from 16 residues. Germline lookup yields CDR1 SGHDT and CDR2 YYEEEE. This CDR3 reads CASSLFETGGYNEQFF. Here the CDR3 DNA reads TGTGCCAGCAGCTTGTTCGAGACAGGGGGTTATAATGAGCAGTTCTTC.

This CDR3 is CASGGTSGSGEQYF. The CDR3 region has the DNA TGTGCCAGCGGTGGGACTAGCGGGAGTGGGGAGCAGTACTTC. The chain has TRBV28 and TRBJ2-7, with 14 bases lining up with TRBD2. The ends lost 8 bases at V and 7 bases at J; junction bases unmatched: 7. CDR1 is MDHEN, CDR2 SYDVKM, per germline. The CDR3 is made up of 14 amino acids.

The rearrangement joins TRBV5-1 to TRBJ1-1, with TRBD1 matching 11 bases. V lost 3 bases to trimming and J lost 1 base; unmatched junction nucleotides: 5. The CDR3 has 16 residues. Germline CDR1 reads SGHRS; CDR2 reads YFSETQ. CDR3 in amino acids: CASSSRDRGGNTEAFF. CDR3 sequence (DNA): TGCGCCAGCAGCTCCCGGGACAGGGGGGGGAACACTGAAGCTTTCTTT. The full variable domain, its missing parts supplied by reference TRBV5-1 and TRBJ1-1, is KAGVTQTPRYLIKTRGQQVTLSCSPISGHRSVSWYQQTPGQGLQFLFEYFSETQRNKGNFPGRFSGRQFSNSRSEMNVSTLELGDSALYLCASSSRDRGGNTEAFFGQGTRLTVV.

This clone was seen ten or more times. The rearrangement joins TRBV30 to TRBJ2-6; D not resolved. Trimming pared 2 bases from V and 3 bases from J, leaving 5 bases between. The CDR3 is 13 residues long. Germline V gene data show CDR1 as GTSNPN and CDR2 as SVGIG (reference sequence). As DNA, the CDR3 is TGTGCCTGGAGTACGGGTGGGGCCAACGTCCTGACTTTC. The encoded protein is CAWSTGGANVLTF. Full variable domain (missing parts from reference TRBV30 and TRBJ2-6): SQTIHQWPATLVQPVGSPLSLECTVEGTSNPNLYWYRQAAGRGLQLLFYSVGIGQISSEVPQNLSASRPQDRQFILSSKKLLLSDSGFYLCAWSTGGANVLTFGAGSRLTVL.

This chain links TRBV28 with TRBJ2-1; 10 nucleotides agree with TRBD2. This CDR3 region has 20 residues. Germline lookup yields CDR1 MDHEN and CDR2 SYDVKM. The ends lost 5 bases at V and 10 bases at J; junction bases unmatched: 26. The CDR3 DNA sequence: TGTGCCAGCAGTCCCTTACGGGCTAGCGGGAGTAAGGGGATAAAGCGCGAGCAGTTCTTC. Amino acids: CASSPLRASGSKGIKREQFF.

The V gene is TRBV29-1, the J gene TRBJ1-1, with D tentatively TRBD1 (5 bases). CDR1 and CDR2 from the germline V gene are SQVTM and ANQGSEA. V was clipped by 3 bases and J by 5 bases, with 13 bases between them. This CDR3 contains 13 residues. Here the CDR3 DNA reads TGCAGCGTTGAGGGCAGGGCGGGAACTGAAGCTTTCTTT. Amino acids: CSVEGRAGTEAFF.

The chain employs TRBV6-4 and TRBJ2-3; D remains unclear. CDR1 is MRHNA, CDR2 SNTAGT, per germline. Trimming pared 5 bases from V and 2 bases from J, leaving 8 bases between. This CDR3 comprises 13 residues. The CDR3 is CASSTGDTDTQYF. For the CDR3, the DNA is TGTGCCAGCAGTACTGGGGACACAGATACGCAGTATTTT.

The chain carries TRBV7-2 and TRBJ2-7; D gene unclear. Germline V gene sequence: CDR1 SGHTA, CDR2 FQGNSA. V was trimmed by 3 bases and J by 0 bases, leaving 9 bases between them. The CDR3 runs to 14 residues. CDR3 loop: CASSLVGPSYEQYF. CDR3 nucleotide sequence: TGTGCCAGCAGCTTGGTCGGTCCCTCCTACGAGCAGTACTTC. Together with reference TRBV7-2 and TRBJ2-7, the CDR3 gives the full variable domain: GAGVSQSPSNKVTEKGKDVELRCDPISGHTALYWYRQSLGQGLEFLIYFQGNSAPDKSGLPSDRFSAERTGGSVSTLTIQRTQQEDSAVYLCASSLVGPSYEQYFGPGTRLTVT.

The rearrangement uses TRBV7-6 and TRBJ2-5; tentatively, D is TRBD1 or TRBD2 (5 bases each). Trimming pared 3 bases from V and 11 bases from J, leaving 13 bases between. Per the germline V gene, CDR1 is SGHVS and CDR2 is FNYEAQ. The CDR3 loop spans 12 amino acids. Here the CDR3 reads CASSLPQGEQYF. CDR3 nucleotide sequence: TGTGCCAGCAGCTTGCCCCAAGGGGAGCAGTACTTC.

J is TRBJ2-1 and V is TRBV2; 10 bases match TRBD1. Trimming at V came to 6 bases and at J to 5 bases, leaving 7 bases not matched to a gene. The CDR3 has 15 amino acids. CDR1 SNHLY and CDR2 FYNNEI come from the germline V gene. CDR3 sequence (DNA): TGTGCCAGCAGGAACCGGGACAGGGGACACAATGAGCAGTTCTTC. Its translation is CASRNRDRGHNEQFF.

For this clone: Other DNA sequences within the sample encode an identical CDR3. The chain has TRBV19 and TRBJ2-3, with D unresolved. CDR3 length equals 15 residues. V lost 3 bases, J lost 0 bases, and 10 bases lay in between. Germline CDR1 and CDR2: LNHDA and SQIVND (reference sequence). The CDR3 loop is CASSMGARSTDTQYF. The CDR3 region has the DNA TGTGCCAGTAGTATGGGCGCTAGAAGCACAGATACGCAGTATTTT.

With regard to this clone: This specimen includes other DNA sequences encoding the same CDR3. The V and J genes are TRBV10-3 and TRBJ2-7; D is possibly TRBD2 (6 bases). From germline, CDR1 is ENHRY and CDR2 SYGVKD. The CDR3 consists of 11 residues. V dropped 6 bases and J dropped 3 bases, with 6 bases sitting between them. The CDR3 DNA is TGTGCCATCAGGGGGGGCTACGAGCAGTACTTC. Translated, it gives CAIRGGYEQYF.

With regard to this clone: Other nucleotide sequences in the sample specify the same CDR3. This rearrangement joins TRBV7-2 to TRBJ2-5, with no clear D. Between the trimmed V and J ends, which lost 5 bases and 0 bases, there was a span of 4 bases. Germline CDR1 reads SGHTA; CDR2 reads FQGNSA. The CDR3 loop spans 12 amino acids. The CDR3 DNA reads as TGTGCCAGCAGCCTGTACCAAGAGACCCAGTACTTC. Translated: CASSLYQETQYF.

The genes are TRBV7-6 and TRBJ2-3, with D possibly matching TRBD1 (5 bases). Trimming took off 5 bases at V and 2 bases at J, with 20 bases between the two ends. Germline assignment: CDR1 SGHVS and CDR2 FNYEAQ. CDR3 size: 17 residues. The CDR3 protein is CASSLPLRGAFTDTQYF. The CDR3 DNA is TGTGCCAGCAGCCTTCCACTTAGGGGTGCCTTCACAGATACGCAGTATTTT.

J is TRBJ1-1 and V is TRBV6-6, with 8 bases that match TRBD1. The CDR3 covers 14 residues. The germline V gene has CDR1 MNHNY and CDR2 SVGAGI (reference sequence). J lost 0 bases, V lost 5 bases, and 2 bases had no gene match. As DNA, the CDR3 is TGTGCCAGCAGTAGGACAGGGATGAACACTGAAGCTTTCTTT. It is translated as CASSRTGMNTEAFF.

This clone was counted ten times or more. CDR3 residues: CASSDNYGYTF. The CDR3, as DNA: TGTGCCAGCAGTGATAATTATGGCTACACCTTC. This chain connects TRBV28 to TRBJ1-2; no clear D. Germline V gene data show CDR1 as MDHEN and CDR2 as SYDVKM. V lost 5 bases to trimming and J lost 5 bases, with 6 bases between them. The CDR3 totals 11 residues.

This clone was observed a few times. The V gene is TRBV6-1, the J gene TRBJ2-3, with D possibly matching TRBD2 (5 bases). The CDR3 has 18 residues. The germline V gene has CDR1 MNHNS and CDR2 SASEGT. The V gene lost 0 bases and the J gene lost 0 bases, with 16 bases spanning the gap. The CDR3 DNA reads TGTGCCAGCAGTGAAGCGCACGGGATCGGCAGAAGCACAGATACGCAGTATTTT. Amino acids: CASSEAHGIGRSTDTQYF.

Remarks on this clone: Different DNA sequences within this sample yield the same CDR3. This chain uses TRBV5-1 with TRBJ1-1, with a possible D match to TRBD1 (6 bases). Deletions cut 0 bases from V and 3 bases from J, with 9 bases between. CDR3 length: 14 amino acids. Germline CDR1 reads SGHRS; CDR2 reads YFSETQ. CDR3 protein: CASSLEGGYTEAFF. CDR3 coding DNA: TGCGCCAGCAGCTTGGAAGGGGGGTACACTGAAGCTTTCTTT.

V is TRBV6-1 and J is TRBJ2-7; D unresolved. Germline CDR1 is MNHNS and CDR2 is SASEGT. The CDR3 is 17 amino acids. Trimming removed 0 bases from V and 0 bases from J, with 15 bases in between. Here the CDR3 reads CASSEAAGSWSSYEQYF. The CDR3 DNA sequence: TGTGCCAGCAGTGAAGCGGCTGGCAGCTGGAGCTCCTACGAGCAGTACTTC.

This clone was detected only a few times. The rearrangement joins TRBV18 to TRBJ1-5, with D tentatively TRBD1 (5 bases). CDR1 and CDR2 (germline): KGHSH, LQKENI. V was clipped by 2 bases and J by 3 bases, with 8 bases between them. The CDR3 has 14 residues. The CDR3: CASSPGAPNQPQHF. The CDR3 DNA follows: TGTGCCAGCTCACCAGGGGCACCCAATCAGCCCCAGCATTTT.

The rearrangement links TRBV11-2 to TRBJ2-5; D unresolved. Germline assignment: CDR1 SGHAT and CDR2 FQNNGV. Trimming took 4 bases from V and 2 from J, leaving 8 bases between them. CDR3 size: 13 residues. As DNA, the CDR3 is TGTGCCAGCAGCTCGGAGCGTCAAGAGACCCAGTACTTC. Residues: CASSSERQETQYF.